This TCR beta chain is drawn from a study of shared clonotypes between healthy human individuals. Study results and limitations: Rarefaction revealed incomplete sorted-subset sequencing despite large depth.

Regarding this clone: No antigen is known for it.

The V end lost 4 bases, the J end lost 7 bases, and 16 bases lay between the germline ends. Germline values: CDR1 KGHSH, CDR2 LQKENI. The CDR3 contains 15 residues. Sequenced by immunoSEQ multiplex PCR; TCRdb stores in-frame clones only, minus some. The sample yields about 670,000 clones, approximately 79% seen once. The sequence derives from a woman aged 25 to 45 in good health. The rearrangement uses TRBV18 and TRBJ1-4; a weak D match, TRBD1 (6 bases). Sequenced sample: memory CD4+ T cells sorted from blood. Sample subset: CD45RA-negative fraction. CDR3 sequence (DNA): TGTGCCAGCTCACAGGGGCGGCAGGGGCTTGAAAAACTGTTTTTT. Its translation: CASSQGRQGLEKLFF.